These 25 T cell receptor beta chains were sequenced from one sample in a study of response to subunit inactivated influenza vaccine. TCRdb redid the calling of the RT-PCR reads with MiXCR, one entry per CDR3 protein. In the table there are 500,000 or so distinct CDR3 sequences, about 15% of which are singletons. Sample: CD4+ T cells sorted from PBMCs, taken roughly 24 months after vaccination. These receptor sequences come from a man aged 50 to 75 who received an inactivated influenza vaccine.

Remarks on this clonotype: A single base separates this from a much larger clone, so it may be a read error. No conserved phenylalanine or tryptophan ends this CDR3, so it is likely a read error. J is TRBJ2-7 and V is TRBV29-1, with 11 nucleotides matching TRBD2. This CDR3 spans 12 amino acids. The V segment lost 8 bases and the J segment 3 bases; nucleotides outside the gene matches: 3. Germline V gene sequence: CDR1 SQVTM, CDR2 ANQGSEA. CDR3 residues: CSTSGRDYEQYL. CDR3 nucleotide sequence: TGCAGCACTAGCGGGAGAGACTACGAGCAGTACCTC.

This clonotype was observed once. The CDR3 sequence is CSAESFGLAGESTDTQYF. CDR3 sequence (DNA): TGCAGTGCTGAATCCTTCGGACTAGCGGGGGAGAGCACAGATACGCAGTATTTT. V and J are TRBV20-1 and TRBJ2-3; TRBD2 agrees at 13 bases. J gave up 0 bases and V 5 bases, and 11 bases lay outside the gene matches. Germline V gene lookup returns CDR1 DFQATT and CDR2 SNEGSKA (reference sequence). The CDR3 spans 18 residues.

The CDR3 DNA follows: TGTGCCTCTCACCAGGGGAACAATCAGCCCCAGCATTTT. It specifies CASHQGNNQPQHF. The chain combines TRBV6-1 with TRBJ1-5, with D perhaps matching TRBD1 (6 bases). This CDR3 has 13 amino acids. Trimming took off 11 bases at V and 3 bases at J, with 14 bases between the two ends. Germline V gene lookup returns CDR1 MNHNS and CDR2 SASEGT.

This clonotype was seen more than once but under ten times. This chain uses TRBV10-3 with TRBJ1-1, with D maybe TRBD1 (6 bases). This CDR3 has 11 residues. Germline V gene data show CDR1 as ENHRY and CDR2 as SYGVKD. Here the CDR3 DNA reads TGTGCGGCAGGGGTAGCCACTGAAGCTTTCTTT. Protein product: CAAGVATEAFF.

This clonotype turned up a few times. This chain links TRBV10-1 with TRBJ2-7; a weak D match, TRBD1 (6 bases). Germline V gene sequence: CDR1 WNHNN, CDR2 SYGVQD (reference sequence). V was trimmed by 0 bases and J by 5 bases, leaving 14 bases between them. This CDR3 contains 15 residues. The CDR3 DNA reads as TGCGCCAGCAGTGAGTCCGGACAGAAAGGCAACGAGCAGTACTTC. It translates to CASSESGQKGNEQYF.

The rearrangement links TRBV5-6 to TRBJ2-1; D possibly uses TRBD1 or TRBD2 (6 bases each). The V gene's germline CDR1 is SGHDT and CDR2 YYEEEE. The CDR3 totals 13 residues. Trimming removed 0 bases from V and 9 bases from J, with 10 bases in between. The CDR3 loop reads CASSLGWGAEQFF. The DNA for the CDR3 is TGTGCCAGCAGCTTGGGATGGGGGGCTGAGCAGTTCTTC.

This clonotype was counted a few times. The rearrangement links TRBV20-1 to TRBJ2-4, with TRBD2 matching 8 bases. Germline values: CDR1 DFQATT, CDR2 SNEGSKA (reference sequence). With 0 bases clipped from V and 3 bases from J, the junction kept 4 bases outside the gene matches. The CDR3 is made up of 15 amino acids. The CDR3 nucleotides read TGCAGTGCTAGAGATATCGGGGGGGGCAAAAACATTCAGTACTTC. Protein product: CSARDIGGGKNIQYF.

CDR3 sequence: CASSPARTSKGEQFF. The CDR3 DNA sequence: TGTGCCAGCAGCCCGGCCAGGACTAGCAAGGGTGAGCAGTTCTTC. The rearrangement uses TRBV4-2 and TRBJ2-1; 8 bases line up with TRBD2. The V gene end was trimmed by 4 bases and the J gene end by 9 bases; junction bases not matched to a gene: 11. Germline loops: CDR1 LGHNA, CDR2 YNFKEQ. The CDR3 totals 15 residues.

Here the CDR3 DNA reads TGCAGTGCTCGCCCAGGAACCAGTCACTACGAGCAGTACTTC. This gives the protein CSARPGTSHYEQYF. The chain uses TRBV20-1 and TRBJ2-7; D gene unclear. With 5 bases removed from V and 3 bases from J, the gap between germline ends came to 17 bases. The germline gives CDR1 DFQATT, CDR2 SNEGSKA (reference sequence). The CDR3 contains 14 residues.

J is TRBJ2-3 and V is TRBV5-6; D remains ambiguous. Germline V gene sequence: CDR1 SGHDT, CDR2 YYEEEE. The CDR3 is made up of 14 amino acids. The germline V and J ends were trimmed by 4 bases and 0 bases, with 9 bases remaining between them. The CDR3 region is CASSPVRSTDTQYF. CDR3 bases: TGTGCCAGCAGCCCTGTTCGGAGCACAGATACGCAGTATTTT.

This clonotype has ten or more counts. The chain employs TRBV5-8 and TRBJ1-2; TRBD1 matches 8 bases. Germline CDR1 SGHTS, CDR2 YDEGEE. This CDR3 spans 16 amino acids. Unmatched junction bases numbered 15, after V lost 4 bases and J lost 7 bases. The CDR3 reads CASSHGQGGLLGGYTF. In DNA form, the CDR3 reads TGTGCCAGCAGCCACGGACAGGGAGGACTTTTGGGTGGCTACACCTTC.

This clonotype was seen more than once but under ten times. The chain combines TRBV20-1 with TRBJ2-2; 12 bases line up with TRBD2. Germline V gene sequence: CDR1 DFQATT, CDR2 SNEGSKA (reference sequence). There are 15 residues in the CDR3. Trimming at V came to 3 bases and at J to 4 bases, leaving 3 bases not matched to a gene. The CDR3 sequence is CSARPSGRGTGELFF. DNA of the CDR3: TGCAGTGCTAGGCCTAGCGGGAGGGGCACCGGGGAGCTGTTTTTT.

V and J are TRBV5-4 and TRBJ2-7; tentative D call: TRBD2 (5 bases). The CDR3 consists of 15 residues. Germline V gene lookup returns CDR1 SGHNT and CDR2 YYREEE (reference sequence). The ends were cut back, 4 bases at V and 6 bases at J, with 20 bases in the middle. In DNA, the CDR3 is TGTGCCAGCAGCCTCGCCGGGGTTAACTGGGTCGAGCAGTACTTC. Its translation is CASSLAGVNWVEQYF. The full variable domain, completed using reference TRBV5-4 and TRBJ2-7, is ETGVTQSPTHLIKTRGQQVTLRCSSQSGHNTVSWYQQALGQGPQFIFQYYREEENGRGNFPPRFSGLQFPNYSSELNVNALELDDSALYLCASSLAGVNWVEQYFGPGTRLTVT.

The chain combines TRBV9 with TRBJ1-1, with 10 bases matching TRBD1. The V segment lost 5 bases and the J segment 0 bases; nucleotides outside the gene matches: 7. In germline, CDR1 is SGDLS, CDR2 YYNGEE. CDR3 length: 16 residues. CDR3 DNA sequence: TGTGCCAGCAGGAGGGGACAGGGGTCCTTGAACACTGAAGCTTTCTTT. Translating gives CASRRGQGSLNTEAFF. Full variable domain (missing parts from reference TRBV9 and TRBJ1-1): DSGVTQTPKHLITATGQRVTLRCSPRSGDLSVYWYQQSLDQGLQFLIQYYNGEERAKGNILERFSAQQFPDLHSELNLSSLELGDSALYFCASRRGQGSLNTEAFFGQGTRLTVV.

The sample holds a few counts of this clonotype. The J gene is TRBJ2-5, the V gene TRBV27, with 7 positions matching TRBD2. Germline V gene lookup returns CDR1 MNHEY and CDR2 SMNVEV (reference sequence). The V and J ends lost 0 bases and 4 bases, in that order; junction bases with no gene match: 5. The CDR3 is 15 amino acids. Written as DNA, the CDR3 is TGTGCCAGCAGTTTATCGAGACTAGCTAGAGAGACCCAGTACTTC. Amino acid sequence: CASSLSRLARETQYF.

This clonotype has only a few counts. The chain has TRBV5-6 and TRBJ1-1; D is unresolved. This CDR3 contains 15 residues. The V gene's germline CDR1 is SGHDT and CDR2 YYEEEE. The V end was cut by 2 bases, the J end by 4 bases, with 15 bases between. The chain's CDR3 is CASSFSIGLGTEAFF. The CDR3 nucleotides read TGTGCCAGCAGCTTTTCGATAGGGCTGGGCACTGAAGCTTTCTTT.

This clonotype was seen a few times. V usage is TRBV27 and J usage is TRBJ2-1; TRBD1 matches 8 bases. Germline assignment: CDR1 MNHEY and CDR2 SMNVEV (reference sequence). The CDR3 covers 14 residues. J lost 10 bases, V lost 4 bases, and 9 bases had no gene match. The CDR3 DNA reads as TGTGCCAGCAGTTGGGCGGGGACAGGACTAGAGCAGTTCTTC. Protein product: CASSWAGTGLEQFF.

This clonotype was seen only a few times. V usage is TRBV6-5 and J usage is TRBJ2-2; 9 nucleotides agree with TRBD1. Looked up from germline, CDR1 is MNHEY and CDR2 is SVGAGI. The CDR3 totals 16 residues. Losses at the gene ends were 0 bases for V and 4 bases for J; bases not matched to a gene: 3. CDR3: CASSYSGTGITGELFF. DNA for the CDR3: TGTGCCAGCAGTTACTCAGGGACAGGGATCACCGGGGAGCTGTTTTTT.

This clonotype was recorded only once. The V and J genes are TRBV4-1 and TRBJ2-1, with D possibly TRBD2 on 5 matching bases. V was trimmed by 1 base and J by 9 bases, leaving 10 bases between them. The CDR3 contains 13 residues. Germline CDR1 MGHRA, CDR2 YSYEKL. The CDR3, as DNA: TGCGCCAGCAGCCAAGCGGGATTAGGTGAGCAGTTCTTC. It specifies CASSQAGLGEQFF.

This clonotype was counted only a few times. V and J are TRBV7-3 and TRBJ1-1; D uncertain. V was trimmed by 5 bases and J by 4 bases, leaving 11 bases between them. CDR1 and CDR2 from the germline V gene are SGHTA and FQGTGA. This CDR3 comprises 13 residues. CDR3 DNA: TGTGCCAGCAGCCGGAACCGGAGCACTGAAGCTTTCTTT. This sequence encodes CASSRNRSTEAFF.

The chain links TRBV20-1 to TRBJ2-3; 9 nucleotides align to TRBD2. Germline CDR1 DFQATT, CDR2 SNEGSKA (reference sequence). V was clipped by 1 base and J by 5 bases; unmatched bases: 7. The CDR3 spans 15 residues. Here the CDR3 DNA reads TGCAGTGCTAGAGCTGGCGGGGGGGCCATAGATACGCAGTATTTT. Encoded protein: CSARAGGGAIDTQYF.

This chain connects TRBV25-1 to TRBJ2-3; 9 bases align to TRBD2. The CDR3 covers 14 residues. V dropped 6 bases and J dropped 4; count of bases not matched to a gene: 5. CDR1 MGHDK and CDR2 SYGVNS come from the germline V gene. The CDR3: CASSVAGASDTQYF. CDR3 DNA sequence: TGTGCCAGCAGCGTAGCGGGAGCGTCAGATACGCAGTATTTT. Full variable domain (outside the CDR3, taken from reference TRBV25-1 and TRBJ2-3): EADIYQTPRYLVIGTGKKITLECSQTMGHDKMYWYQQDPGMELHLIHYSYGVNSTEKGDLSSESTVSRIRTEHFPLTLESARPSHTSQYLCASSVAGASDTQYFGPGTRLTVL.

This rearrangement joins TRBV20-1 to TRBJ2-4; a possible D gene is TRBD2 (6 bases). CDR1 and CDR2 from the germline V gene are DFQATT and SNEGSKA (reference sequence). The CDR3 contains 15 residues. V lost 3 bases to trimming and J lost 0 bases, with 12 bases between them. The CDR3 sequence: CSASDQGLAKNIQYF. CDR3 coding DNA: TGCAGTGCTAGTGACCAGGGACTAGCCAAAAACATTCAGTACTTC.

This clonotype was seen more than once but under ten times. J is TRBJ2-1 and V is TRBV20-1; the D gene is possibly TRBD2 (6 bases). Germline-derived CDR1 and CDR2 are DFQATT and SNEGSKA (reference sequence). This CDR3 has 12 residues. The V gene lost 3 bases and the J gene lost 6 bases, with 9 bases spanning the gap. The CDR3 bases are TGCAGTGCTAGGGCGGGGATCAATGAGCAGTTCTTC. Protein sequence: CSARAGINEQFF.

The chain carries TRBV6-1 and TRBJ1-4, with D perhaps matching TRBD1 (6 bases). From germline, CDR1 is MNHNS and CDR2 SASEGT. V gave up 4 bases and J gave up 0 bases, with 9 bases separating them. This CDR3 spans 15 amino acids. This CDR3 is CASSGAGATNEKLFF. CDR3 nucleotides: TGTGCCAGCAGTGGGGCAGGGGCAACTAATGAAAAACTGTTTTTT.